Shown below are 29 T cell receptor beta chains from a single sample sequenced in a study of CXCR3-negative and CXCR3-positive naive CD8 T cells. The study's findings and limits: A higher hydrophobicity marked the TRB CDR3s of CXCR3-positive naive cells versus CXCR3-negative naive cells.

The libraries of TRB cDNA were prepared using 5' RACE with UMI labels. TCRdb re-called the 5' RACE reads; every CDR3 protein appears as one record, without DNA. The sample's table shows roughly 130,000 distinct CDR3 sequences. Their antigens are not known. The sequencing input was naive CXCR3+ CD8+ T cells from blood. The subset was: CD45RO-CCR7+CD27+CD95- naive CD8+ T cells expressing CXCR3 (TNR3+). The receptor source for this set is a human donor in good health. Some clones in this sample may be carry-over from other donors' samples.

The J gene is TRBJ1-4, the V gene TRBV9; the D call from TCRdb, TRBD1, cannot be confirmed without DNA. Germline loops: CDR1 SGDLS, CDR2 YYNGEE. The CDR3 contains 14 residues. CDR3 in amino acids: CASSPDMGNEKLFF.

The chain links TRBV7-3 to TRBJ2-1; without DNA, the TCRdb call of TRBD1 cannot be checked. The CDR3 loop spans 17 amino acids. Germline V gene data show CDR1 as SGHTA and CDR2 as FQGTGA. The CDR3 protein is CSSSLLSRDTGYNEQFF.

The chain has TRBV20-1 and TRBJ2-7; TCRdb's D call, TRBD1, is unchecked because there is no DNA. Germline CDR1 DFQATT, CDR2 SNEGSKA (reference sequence). This CDR3 has 13 amino acids. This chain's CDR3 is CSARYRGNPEQYF.

The J gene is TRBJ2-3, the V gene TRBV28; without DNA, the TCRdb call of TRBD2 cannot be checked. This CDR3 has 13 amino acids. Germline V gives CDR1 MDHEN, CDR2 SYDVKM. CDR3 sequence reads: CTSSEQESDTQYF. Using reference TRBV28 and TRBJ2-3 for the parts outside the CDR3, the full variable domain is DVKVTQSSRYLVKRTGEKVFLECVQDMDHENMFWYRQDPGLGLRLIYFSYDVKMKEKGDIPEGYSVSREKKERFSLILESASTNQTSMYLCTSSEQESDTQYFGPGTRLTVL.

The rearrangement joins TRBV12-3 or TRBV12-4 to TRBJ2-5. The length of the CDR3 is 13 residues. The CDR3 spells CASSSTPRETQYF.

The J gene is TRBJ2-5, the V gene TRBV7-9; the D call of TRBD1 rests on TCRdb alone, since no DNA is present to check it. Germline values: CDR1 SEHNR, CDR2 FQNEAQ (reference sequence). The CDR3 totals 16 residues. CDR3 region: CASSYSPGQGKATQYF. Full variable domain (outside the CDR3, taken from reference TRBV7-9 and TRBJ2-5): DTGVSQNPRHKITKRGQNVTFRCDPISEHNRLYWYRQTLGQGPEFLTYFQNEAQLEKSRLLSDRFSAERPKGSFSTLEIQRTEQGDSAMYLCASSYSPGQGKATQYFGPGTRLLVL.

The chain recombines TRBV12-3 or TRBV12-4 with TRBJ1-1; TCRdb reports TRBD1, a call that lacks DNA to check it against. This CDR3 region has 12 residues. CDR3 sequence reads: CASTLGARAAFF.

The chain's CDR3 is CASSEWTAISLHF. V gene TRBV25-1 combines with J gene TRBJ1-6; absent DNA, TCRdb's TRBD1 call cannot be checked. CDR1 is MGHDK and CDR2 is SYGVNS in the germline V gene. CDR3 length: 13 amino acids.

CDR3 protein: CASSLGGPWTEAFF. The genes are TRBV5-1 and TRBJ1-1; TCRdb returns TRBD1, unconfirmable since there is no DNA. The V gene's germline CDR1 is SGHRS and CDR2 YFSETQ. This CDR3 spans 14 amino acids.

V and J are TRBV28 and TRBJ1-4; checking the TCRdb D call of TRBD1 is not possible without DNA. The CDR3 contains 11 residues. Per the germline V gene, CDR1 is MDHEN and CDR2 is SYDVKM. The CDR3: CAVSPGGKLFF.

The J gene is TRBJ2-3, the V gene TRBV29-1; checking the TCRdb D call of TRBD1 is not possible without DNA. CDR3 length: 13 amino acids. Germline V gives CDR1 SQVTM, CDR2 ANQGSEA. The CDR3 region is CARSTGGADTQYF.

The genes are TRBV29-1 and TRBJ2-1; TCRdb lists TRBD2, though no DNA is available to test this call. CDR1 SQVTM and CDR2 ANQGSEA come from the germline V gene. This CDR3 region has 11 residues. CDR3 protein: CSVEEPPTRFF.

This sequence joins TRBV28 and TRBJ2-3; TCRdb calls TRBD1, which cannot be checked without DNA. This CDR3 comprises 15 residues. The V gene's germline CDR1 is MDHEN and CDR2 SYDVKM. The CDR3 reads CASSSDRGWGDTQYF. The full variable domain, rest sourced from reference TRBV28 and TRBJ2-3, is DVKVTQSSRYLVKRTGEKVFLECVQDMDHENMFWYRQDPGLGLRLIYFSYDVKMKEKGDIPEGYSVSREKKERFSLILESASTNQTSMYLCASSSDRGWGDTQYFGPGTRLTVL.

This CDR3 reads CTSSLVSYEQYF. The gene calls are TRBV7-9 and TRBJ2-7. This CDR3 region has 12 residues. Germline V gene data show CDR1 as SEHNR and CDR2 as FQNEAQ (reference sequence).

The gene calls are TRBV6-5 and TRBJ2-1; TCRdb selects TRBD1, and the lack of DNA leaves this call unchecked. The CDR3 has 16 residues. In germline, CDR1 is MNHEY, CDR2 SVGAGI. The CDR3 region is CASSYDAGSGQNEQFF.

V usage is TRBV4-2 and J usage is TRBJ2-7; the TRBD2 assignment by TCRdb is unverifiable without DNA. The CDR3 totals 16 residues. Germline CDR1 LGHNA, CDR2 YNFKEQ. CDR3: CASSQEVAGGTYEQYF.

The V and J genes are TRBV20-1 and TRBJ1-5. The CDR3 runs to 13 residues. Germline lookup yields CDR1 DFQATT and CDR2 SNEGSKA (reference sequence). CDR3 sequence reads: CSAREGSGQPQHF.

V is TRBV29-1 and J is TRBJ2-5; checking the TCRdb D call of TRBD2 is not possible without DNA. The CDR3 covers 19 residues. Germline lookup yields CDR1 SQVTM and CDR2 ANQGSEA. The CDR3 here is CSMGGPGLAVPWGPETQYF.

V gene TRBV7-9 combines with J gene TRBJ2-7; there is no DNA to check the TCRdb D call of TRBD2. Germline-derived CDR1 and CDR2 are SEHNR and FQNEAQ (reference sequence). The CDR3 is 14 residues long. CDR3 amino acids: CASSEPGLANEQYF.

This chain links TRBV28 with TRBJ2-2; the TCRdb call, TRBD2, lacks DNA for checking. In germline, CDR1 is MDHEN, CDR2 SYDVKM. The CDR3 covers 17 residues. The CDR3 loop reads CASSPPGLAGGAGELFF.

This sequence joins TRBV6-1 and TRBJ1-1. The CDR3 sequence is 16 residues long. CDR1 is MNHNS, CDR2 SASEGT, per germline. The CDR3 here is CASSETLYSPNTEAFF.

V gene TRBV5-5 combines with J gene TRBJ1-1; with no DNA, the TCRdb D assignment of TRBD1 cannot be verified. The CDR3 is 15 amino acids. CDR1 is SGHKS and CDR2 is YYEKEE in the germline V gene (reference sequence). The CDR3 loop is CASSGGRGPDTEAFF.

The genes are TRBV5-5 and TRBJ2-1; as DNA is missing, the TRBD2 call by TCRdb cannot be tested. Germline V lookup: CDR1 SGHKS, CDR2 YYEKEE (reference sequence). The CDR3 extends over 15 amino acids. CDR3 amino acids: CASSFAGQRVNEQFF.

V usage is TRBV5-6 and J usage is TRBJ2-7. Germline V CDR1 and CDR2: SGHDT, YYEEEE. The CDR3 loop spans 12 amino acids. This CDR3 reads CASSFGFYEQYF.

The chain combines TRBV29-1 with TRBJ2-5; TCRdb's D gene call, TRBD2, goes unchecked for lack of DNA. There are 13 residues in the CDR3. The germline gives CDR1 SQVTM, CDR2 ANQGSEA. This CDR3 reads CSARLAGQETQYF.

The chain has TRBV4-2 and TRBJ2-7; TCRdb's D gene call, TRBD1, goes unchecked for lack of DNA. The CDR3 is made up of 14 amino acids. Germline-derived CDR1 and CDR2 are LGHNA and YNFKEQ. The CDR3 region is CASSPRASSYEQYF.

The chain combines TRBV12-3 or TRBV12-4 with TRBJ1-1. This CDR3 has 13 residues. CDR3 sequence reads: CASSFVPNTEAFF.

The chain employs TRBV7-3 and TRBJ2-3. This CDR3 region has 14 residues. From germline, CDR1 is SGHTA and CDR2 FQGTGA. CDR3 protein: CASSLTDSTDTQYF.

The chain is built from TRBV12-3 or TRBV12-4 and TRBJ2-5; with no DNA, the TCRdb D assignment of TRBD1 cannot be verified. This CDR3 region has 15 residues. The chain's CDR3 is CASSFAFGAQETQYF.